Sequencing of this TCR beta chain was carried out in a study of a mutant IDH1 vaccine in newly diagnosed glioma. Looking at the study overall: Vaccine administration was initiated 4-6 weeks following radiotherapy alone, or with temozolomide cycles. Previous treatment comprised radiotherapy, temozolomide, or both, mostly both.

Turning to this clone: Its antigen is unidentified.

Time point specified: week 11, during vaccination. In every dose of vaccine, 300 ug of mutant IDH1 20-mer peptide was given alongside topical imiquimod. Donors had new WHO grade 3 or 4 IDH1-mutant, ATRX-lost astrocytomas. CDR1 is SNHLY, CDR2 FYNNEI, per germline. Trimming removed 3 bases from V and 4 bases from J; junction bases left unmatched: 7. The CDR3 has 15 amino acids. Profiling relied on immunoSEQ multiplex PCR, and the TCRdb table lists in-frame clones only, not all of them. The repertoire consists of about 62,000 clones, with approximately 89% occurring once and the leading ten covering roughly 1.9%. General study findings and limits: The authors found pseudoprogression apparently unrelated to changes in top peripheral T cell clonotypes.

The V call is TRBV2, the J call TRBJ2-3; TRBD2 matches at 7 bases. Sample: PBMCs, taken from a glioma patient whose treatment included an IDH1 peptide vaccine. The sequence derives from a man aged 40-49 years with glioma. The CDR3 is CASSELVAGADTQYF. For the CDR3, the DNA is TGTGCCAGCAGTGAGCTAGTCGCGGGGGCAGATACGCAGTATTTT.